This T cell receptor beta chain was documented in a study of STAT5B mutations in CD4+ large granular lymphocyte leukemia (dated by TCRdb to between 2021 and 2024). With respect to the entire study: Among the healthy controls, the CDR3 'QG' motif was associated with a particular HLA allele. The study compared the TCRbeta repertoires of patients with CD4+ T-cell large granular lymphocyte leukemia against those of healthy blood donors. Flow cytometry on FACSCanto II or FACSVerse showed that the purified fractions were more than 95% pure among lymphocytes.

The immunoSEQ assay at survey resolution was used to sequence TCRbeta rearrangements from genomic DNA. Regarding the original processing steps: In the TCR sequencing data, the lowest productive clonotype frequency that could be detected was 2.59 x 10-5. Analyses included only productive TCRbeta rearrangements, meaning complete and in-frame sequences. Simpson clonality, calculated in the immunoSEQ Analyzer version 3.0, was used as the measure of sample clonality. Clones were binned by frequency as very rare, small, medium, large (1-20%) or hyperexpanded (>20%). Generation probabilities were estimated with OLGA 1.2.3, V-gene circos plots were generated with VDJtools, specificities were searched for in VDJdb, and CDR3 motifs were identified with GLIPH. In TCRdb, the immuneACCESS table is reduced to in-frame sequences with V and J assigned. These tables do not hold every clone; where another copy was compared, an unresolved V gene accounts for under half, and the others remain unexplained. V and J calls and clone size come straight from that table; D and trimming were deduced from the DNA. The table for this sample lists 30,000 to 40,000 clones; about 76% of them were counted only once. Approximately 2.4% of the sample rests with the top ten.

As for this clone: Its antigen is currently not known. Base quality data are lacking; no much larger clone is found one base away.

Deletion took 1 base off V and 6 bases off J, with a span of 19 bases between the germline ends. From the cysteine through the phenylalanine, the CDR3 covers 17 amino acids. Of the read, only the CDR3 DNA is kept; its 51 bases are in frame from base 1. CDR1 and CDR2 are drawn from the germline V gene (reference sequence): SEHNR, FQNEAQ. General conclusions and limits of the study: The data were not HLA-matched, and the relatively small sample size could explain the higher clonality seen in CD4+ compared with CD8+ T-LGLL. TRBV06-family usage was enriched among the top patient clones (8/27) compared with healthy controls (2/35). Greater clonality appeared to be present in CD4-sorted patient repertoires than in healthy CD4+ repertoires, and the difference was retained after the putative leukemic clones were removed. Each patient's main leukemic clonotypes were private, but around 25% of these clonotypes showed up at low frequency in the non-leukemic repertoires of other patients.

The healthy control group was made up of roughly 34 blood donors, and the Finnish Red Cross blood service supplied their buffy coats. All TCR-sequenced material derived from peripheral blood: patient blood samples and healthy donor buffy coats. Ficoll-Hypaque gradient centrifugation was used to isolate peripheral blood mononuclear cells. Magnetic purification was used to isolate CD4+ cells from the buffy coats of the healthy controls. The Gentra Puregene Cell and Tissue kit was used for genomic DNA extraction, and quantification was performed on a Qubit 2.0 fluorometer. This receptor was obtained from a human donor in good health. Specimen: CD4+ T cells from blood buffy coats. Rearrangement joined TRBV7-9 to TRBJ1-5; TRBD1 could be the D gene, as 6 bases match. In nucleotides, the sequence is TGTGCCAGCAGCTTAGATTCCCCGGGGGCTGGGAGTCAGCCCCAGCATTTT. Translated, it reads CASSLDSPGAGSQPQHF.